Below, 8 T cell receptor beta chains from the same sample are listed, as sequenced in a study of technical replicates of blood from a handful of donors. Only in-frame clones appear in the TCRdb table, and some are missing; sequencing was by immunoSEQ multiplex PCR. Of tens of thousands of clones in the sample, around 84% were seen once. The sample taken for sequencing was PBMCs. The receptors were gathered from a human donor in good health. Some clones in this sample may be carry-over from other donors' samples.

The CDR3 nucleotides are TGTGCCAGCCGACTTAGCGCCACAGGGGGAGGCTACACCTTC. This gives the protein CASRLSATGGGYTF. This chain uses TRBV7-2 with TRBJ1-2, with 8 positions matching TRBD1. V gave up 8 bases and J gave up 8 bases; unmatched junction bases: 13. CDR1 is SGHTA, CDR2 FQGNSA, per germline. The CDR3 is made up of 14 amino acids.

The rearrangement links TRBV19 to TRBJ1-5; D possibly corresponds to TRBD1 (5 bases). CDR3 length: 18 residues. The V and J ends lost 3 bases and 0 bases respectively, with 18 bases between them. CDR1 and CDR2 from the germline V gene are LNHDA and SQIVND (reference sequence). The CDR3 nucleotides are TGTGCCAGTAGTATCTCCGGCCAGGGAGGGAATAGCAATCAGCCCCAGCATTTT. It yields the protein CASSISGQGGNSNQPQHF.

This chain connects TRBV5-4 to TRBJ2-2; possible D gene TRBD1, 6 bases. Per germline, CDR1 SGHNT and CDR2 YYREEE (reference sequence). Between the trimmed V and J ends, which lost 4 bases and 0 bases, there was a span of 13 bases. CDR3 length equals 16 residues. The CDR3, as DNA: TGTGCCAGCAGCCCGTTAAGGGGGTCGAACACCGGGGAGCTGTTTTTT. It is translated as CASSPLRGSNTGELFF.

The chain joins TRBV4-3 to TRBJ2-1; D ambiguous. Germline assignment: CDR1 LGHNA and CDR2 YSLEER. The CDR3 is 13 residues long. V was clipped by 4 bases and J by 6 bases, with 10 bases between them. The CDR3 DNA sequence: TGCGCCAGCAGCCCGCTTCTATTCAATGAGCAGTTCTTC. Translated: CASSPLLFNEQFF.

This sequence joins TRBV19 and TRBJ1-2; 8 positions agree with TRBD1. Germline values: CDR1 LNHDA, CDR2 SQIVND (reference sequence). The CDR3 has 15 residues. V trimming: 7 bases; J trimming: 8 bases; junction bases outside the gene matches: 15. CDR3 in amino acids: CASTTRTGWSWGYTF. The CDR3 nucleotides read TGTGCCAGTACAACGCGGACAGGGTGGTCGTGGGGCTACACCTTC. Based on the CDR3 plus reference TRBV19 and TRBJ1-2, the full variable domain is DGGITQSPKYLFRKEGQNVTLSCEQNLNHDAMYWYRQDPGQGLRLIYYSQIVNDFQKGDIAEGYSVSREKKESFPLTVTSAQKNPTAFYLCASTTRTGWSWGYTFGSGTRLTVV.

This chain links TRBV9 with TRBJ2-5, with a tentative D call TRBD1 (5 bases). Trimming left V 4 bases short and J 4 bases short, with 23 bases between. The CDR3 consists of 17 residues. The V gene's germline CDR1 is SGDLS and CDR2 YYNGEE. The CDR3, as DNA: TGTGCCAGCAGCACCCGATGGGGCCAGGCTGGTGTAGAGACCCAGTACTTC. It encodes CASSTRWGQAGVETQYF. Complete variable domain (other parts from reference TRBV9 and TRBJ2-5): DSGVTQTPKHLITATGQRVTLRCSPRSGDLSVYWYQQSLDQGLQFLIQYYNGEERAKGNILERFSAQQFPDLHSELNLSSLELGDSALYFCASSTRWGQAGVETQYFGPGTRLLVL.

The gene calls are TRBV9 and TRBJ2-5, with TRBD1 matching over 9 bases. The CDR3 has 14 residues. Germline assignment: CDR1 SGDLS and CDR2 YYNGEE. J gave up 5 bases and V 5 bases, and 7 bases lay outside the gene matches. CDR3 DNA sequence: TGTGCCAGCAGTCCACAGGGGGCCGGGGAGACCCAGTACTTC. Its translation is CASSPQGAGETQYF.

The chain links TRBV5-4 to TRBJ2-3, with D maybe TRBD2 (5 bases). This CDR3 is 13 amino acids long. The germline V gene encodes CDR1 SGHNT and CDR2 YYREEE (reference sequence). Trimming removed 3 bases from V and 4 bases from J, with 9 bases in between. CDR3 residues: CASSSWGADTQYF. CDR3 nucleotides: TGTGCCAGCAGCTCCTGGGGAGCAGATACGCAGTATTTT.